The next 27 T cell receptor beta chains were all read from a single sample in a study of cytomegalovirus exposure and HLA in healthy donors. Primers for the PCR totalled 60 Vbeta and 13 Jbeta. Repertoires were generated with immunoSEQ multiplex PCR, while TCRdb's copy carries only in-frame clones and drops some. The sample carries some 180,000 clones, more than 60% recorded once. The sequenced sample consisted of PBMCs. The receptors shown here come from a woman aged 55-75 years in good health and CMV-seropositive.

V gene TRBV7-2 combines with J gene TRBJ1-2, with TRBD1 matching 9 bases. Looked up from germline, CDR1 is SGHTA and CDR2 is FQGNSA. The CDR3 length is 13 residues. Unmatched junction bases numbered 9, after V lost 8 bases and J lost 8 bases. In DNA form, the CDR3 reads TGTGCCAGCCATACGGGACAGGGTTGGGGCTACACCTTC. As protein: CASHTGQGWGYTF.

This chain links TRBV2 with TRBJ2-5; 8 bases align to TRBD2. The trim removed 7 bases at V and 4 bases at J, leaving 11 bases unmatched. Germline-derived CDR1 and CDR2 are SNHLY and FYNNEI. This CDR3 contains 15 residues. The CDR3 region has the DNA TGTGCCAGCAATTTCGGGGGGGGCGGGGGAGAGACCCAGTACTTC. Its protein is CASNFGGGGGETQYF.

The gene calls are TRBV29-1 and TRBJ2-5, with 9 bases matching TRBD2. After removal of 7 bases from V and 5 bases from J, the junction contained 8 bases not matched to a gene. Germline lookup yields CDR1 SQVTM and CDR2 ANQGSEA. This CDR3 comprises 13 residues. The CDR3 reads CSAQPRGGETQYF. CDR3 coding DNA: TGCAGCGCGCAACCGCGGGGGGGGGAGACCCAGTACTTC.

The chain uses TRBV7-6 and TRBJ2-3, with 7 bases matching TRBD2. J was trimmed by 6 bases and V by 3 bases; bases with no gene match: 6. The germline CDR1 and CDR2 sequences are SGHVS and FNYEAQ. The CDR3 loop spans 14 amino acids. CDR3 loop: CASSFAGRVDTQYF. CDR3 sequence (DNA): TGTGCCAGCAGCTTTGCGGGGAGGGTGGATACGCAGTATTTT.

This clone turned up a few times. This sequence joins TRBV9 and TRBJ1-5, with TRBD1 as a possible D gene (5 bases). From germline, CDR1 is SGDLS and CDR2 YYNGEE. This CDR3 spans 14 amino acids. Between the trimmed V and J ends, which lost 1 base and 5 bases, there was a span of 10 bases. In DNA, the CDR3 is TGTGCCAGCAGCGTAATGGGGGGGGATCAGCCCCAGCATTTT. This encodes CASSVMGGDQPQHF.

This chain joins TRBV28 and TRBJ2-1; D is unclear. CDR3 size: 14 residues. Germline CDR1 is MDHEN and CDR2 is SYDVKM. Deletions cut 5 bases from V and 7 bases from J, with 15 bases between. The CDR3 loop reads CASSPRSTGNEQFF. CDR3 in DNA: TGTGCCAGCAGTCCTCGGTCTACCGGGAATGAGCAGTTCTTC.

Only a few counts were recorded for this clone. V usage is TRBV27 and J usage is TRBJ2-1; 7 bases map to TRBD2. The ends lost 0 bases at V and 7 bases at J; junction bases unmatched: 0. CDR3 length: 13 amino acids. Looked up from germline, CDR1 is MNHEY and CDR2 is SMNVEV (reference sequence). CDR3 DNA sequence: TGTGCCAGCAGTTTATCGGGGGGGAATGAGCAGTTCTTC. Its translation is CASSLSGGNEQFF.

This chain links TRBV27 with TRBJ2-7, with D possibly TRBD2 on 6 matching bases. The CDR3 runs 12 residues. V lost 3 bases and J lost 7, with 10 bases in between. Looked up from germline, CDR1 is MNHEY and CDR2 is SMNVEV (reference sequence). In nucleotides, the CDR3 is TGTGCCAGCAGTTTTATGGGGGGAGAGCAGTACTTC. Its protein product is CASSFMGGEQYF.

The chain employs TRBV7-6 and TRBJ2-5, with D hard to call. This CDR3 spans 11 amino acids. CDR1 and CDR2 (germline): SGHVS, FNYEAQ. Trimming shortened V by 4 bases and J by 5 bases, and 5 bases separated the two germline ends. This chain's CDR3 is CASSYGETQYF. The DNA of the CDR3 is TGTGCCAGCAGCTACGGGGAGACCCAGTACTTC.

This clone was seen only once. The chain carries TRBV28 and TRBJ1-1; tentative D call: TRBD1 (6 bases). This CDR3 comprises 14 residues. Germline lookup yields CDR1 MDHEN and CDR2 SYDVKM. V lost 1 base and J 5 bases, leaving 11 bases between the germline ends. In DNA, the CDR3 is TGTGCCAGCAGTTTATATCTCAGGGGTACTGAAGCTTTCTTT. Translating gives CASSLYLRGTEAFF.

This chain uses TRBV5-1 with TRBJ1-1, with 8 bases matching TRBD1. The CDR3 runs 16 residues. Trimming took 2 bases from V and 2 from J; bases not matched to a gene: 8. CDR1 is SGHRS, CDR2 YFSETQ, per germline. This CDR3 reads CASSLGQGASNTEAFF. In DNA, the CDR3 is TGCGCCAGCAGCTTAGGGCAGGGGGCCTCAAACACTGAAGCTTTCTTT.

This chain connects TRBV19 to TRBJ2-3; 7 nucleotides line up with TRBD1. The CDR3 loop spans 16 amino acids. CDR1 is LNHDA and CDR2 is SQIVND in the germline V gene (reference sequence). The V and J ends lost 3 bases and 0 bases, in that order; junction bases with no gene match: 6. The CDR3, as DNA: TGTGCCAGTAGTATCGGGACAGCCTTTAGCACAGATACGCAGTATTTT. As protein: CASSIGTAFSTDTQYF.

The rearrangement joins TRBV29-1 to TRBJ2-7, with a tentative D call TRBD2 (5 bases). The CDR3 contains 13 residues. V lost 5 bases and J 7 bases, leaving 18 bases between the germline ends. Germline values: CDR1 SQVTM, CDR2 ANQGSEA. The CDR3 bases are TGCAGCGTTACGGCGGATGCTCGGAGGGAGCAGTACTTC. It is translated as CSVTADARREQYF.

The V call is TRBV28, the J call TRBJ1-2; 10 nucleotides agree with TRBD1. Germline-derived CDR1 and CDR2 are MDHEN and SYDVKM. J lost 7 bases, V lost 3 bases, and 5 bases had no gene match. The CDR3 runs to 14 residues. CDR3 coding DNA: TGTGCCAGCAGTTTCGGGACAGGGGTTTTTGGCTACACCTTC. Translating it yields CASSFGTGVFGYTF.

V gene TRBV27 combines with J gene TRBJ2-1, with TRBD1 identical over 11 bases. The CDR3 loop spans 15 amino acids. The germline V gene encodes CDR1 MNHEY and CDR2 SMNVEV (reference sequence). V was pared by 3 bases and J by 12 bases, with 10 bases of the junction left unmatched. CDR3 nucleotides: TGTGCCAGCAGTTTCTTCGGGACAGGGGGTGGCGGGCAGTTCTTC. This sequence encodes CASSFFGTGGGGQFF.

The V call is TRBV6-6, the J call TRBJ1-1; D uncertain. Germline loops: CDR1 MNHNY, CDR2 SVGAGI (reference sequence). The ends were cut back, 6 bases at V and 8 bases at J, with 13 bases in the middle. CDR3 size: 12 residues. The CDR3 bases are TGTGCCAGCAGGACCAGGACTCTCGAAGCTTTCTTT. Amino acids: CASRTRTLEAFF.

The chain carries TRBV7-2 and TRBJ2-1; D unresolved. Germline CDR1 SGHTA, CDR2 FQGNSA. The CDR3 is made up of 13 amino acids. V lost 4 bases and J 4 bases, leaving 8 bases between the germline ends. The CDR3 reads CASSSTRYNEQFF. The CDR3 region has the DNA TGTGCCAGCAGCTCCACTCGGTACAATGAGCAGTTCTTC.

CDR3 protein: CASSDSGQGPQEQFF. The DNA for the CDR3 is TGTGCCAGCAGTGACTCGGGACAGGGGCCGCAGGAGCAGTTCTTC. The chain combines TRBV6-4 with TRBJ2-1; TRBD1 matches at 10 bases. The trim removed 0 bases at V and 10 bases at J, leaving 6 bases unmatched. Germline lookup yields CDR1 MRHNA and CDR2 SNTAGT. CDR3 length: 15 residues.

The chain employs TRBV2 and TRBJ2-7; D remains unclear. CDR1 and CDR2 (germline): SNHLY, FYNNEI. V shed 6 bases and J shed 3 bases, with 3 bases lying between them. The CDR3 contains 10 residues. The CDR3 coding sequence is TGTGCCAGCAGCAACTACGAGCAGTACTTC. Translating gives CASSNYEQYF.

V and J are TRBV4-2 and TRBJ2-7, with 9 positions matching TRBD2. Germline CDR1 reads LGHNA; CDR2 reads YNFKEQ. The junction had 4 bases not matched to a gene; V was cut back by 2 bases and J by 2 bases. This CDR3 is 15 amino acids long. CDR3 region: CASSQKTSGPYEQYF. The CDR3 nucleotides read TGTGCCAGCAGCCAAAAGACTAGCGGCCCCTACGAGCAGTACTTC.

This chain connects TRBV6-5 to TRBJ1-2; 8 nucleotides line up with TRBD1. The germline V gene has CDR1 MNHEY and CDR2 SVGAGI. The CDR3 runs 15 residues. J lost 8 bases, V lost 3 bases, and 11 bases had no gene match. The chain's CDR3 is CASSYYLGQGLGYTF. The CDR3 DNA follows: TGTGCCAGCAGTTATTACCTAGGACAGGGTTTAGGCTACACCTTC.

This chain joins TRBV14 and TRBJ1-4; D unclear. Germline CDR1 SGHDN, CDR2 FVKESK. V was trimmed by 3 bases and J by 5 bases, leaving 7 bases between them. The CDR3 runs to 13 residues. The CDR3 DNA follows: TGTGCCAGCAGCCATCCCCAAAATGAAAAACTGTTTTTT. Translation: CASSHPQNEKLFF. Supplemented by reference TRBV14 and TRBJ1-4, the full variable domain reads EAGVTQFPSHSVIEKGQTVTLRCDPISGHDNLYWYRRVMGKEIKFLLHFVKESKQDESGMPNNRFLAERTGGTYSTLKVQPAELEDSGVYFCASSHPQNEKLFFGSGTQLSVL.

The V and J genes are TRBV30 and TRBJ2-1; weak D call: TRBD1 (6 bases). There are 13 residues in the CDR3. V lost 2 bases, J lost 8 bases, and 13 bases lay in between. From germline, CDR1 is GTSNPN and CDR2 SVGIG (reference sequence). As DNA, the CDR3 is TGTGCCTGGAGTCAACAGGGTTACCATGAGCAGTTCTTC. It codes for CAWSQQGYHEQFF.

CDR3 residues: CASSYLSRYGYTF. In nucleotides, the CDR3 is TGTGCCAGCAGTTACCTCAGCAGGTATGGCTACACCTTC. This chain links TRBV6-5 with TRBJ1-2; D gene ambiguous. CDR3 length: 13 amino acids. The ends were cut back, 2 bases at V and 5 bases at J, with 9 bases in the middle. Germline values: CDR1 MNHEY, CDR2 SVGAGI.

This clone was seen just once. CDR3 sequence (DNA): TGTGCCAGCAGCGGCCGGGACAGGAGCAATGAGCAGTTCTTC. Translating it yields CASSGRDRSNEQFF. The rearrangement uses TRBV6-5 and TRBJ2-1; 8 bases are a match to TRBD1. The trim removed 6 bases at V and 6 bases at J, leaving 7 bases unmatched. CDR1 MNHEY and CDR2 SVGAGI come from the germline V gene. This CDR3 has 14 residues.

Points on this clone: At one end, the junction sequence differs from germline, possibly due to a read error. The gene calls are TRBV11-2 and TRBJ2-6, with D tentatively TRBD1 (5 bases). The length of the CDR3 is 14 residues. From germline, CDR1 is SGHAT and CDR2 FQNNGV. This CDR3 is CASSPSSGANGLTF. CDR3 in DNA: TGTGCCAGCAGCCCGAGCTCTGGGGCCAACGGCCTGACTTTC.

The chain couples TRBV28 to TRBJ2-7; no definite D call. Looked up from germline, CDR1 is MDHEN and CDR2 is SYDVKM. V was trimmed by 3 bases and J by 5 bases, leaving 8 bases between them. The CDR3 has 12 amino acids. The CDR3 nucleotides are TGTGCCAGCAGTTTCGGCGGAGACGAGCAGTACTTC. Residues: CASSFGGDEQYF.